This T cell receptor beta chain was documented in a study of blood T cell repertoires in COVID-19. Study-level background: There were acute and convalescent COVID-19 samples, and they came from the United States, Italy and Spain. PBMCs, B-cell-depleted T cells, or T cells provided the cDNA or gDNA that made up the material.

The authors' processing: Using reference gene primer amplification, nucleated cell counts were estimated. Assay: immunoSEQ multiplex PCR; the TCRdb copy retains only in-frame clones and omits some. Clone size and the V and J calls come from that table; the DNA yielded D and trimming. Here the sample spans roughly 100,000 clones, almost 85% being singletons. CDR1 and CDR2 from the germline V gene are MNHEY and SVGAGI. The CDR3 contains 16 residues. V was trimmed by 0 bases and J by 10 bases, leaving 18 bases between them. The chain couples TRBV6-5 to TRBJ2-2; tentative D call: TRBD2 (6 bases). This receptor was taken from a man in his forties with active or convalescent COVID-19. Sequencing input: peripheral blood. CDR3 amino acids: CASSYSIPAGTPELFF. CDR3 nucleotide sequence: TGTGCCAGCAGTTACTCGATACCTGCGGGAACACCGGAGCTGTTTTTT.